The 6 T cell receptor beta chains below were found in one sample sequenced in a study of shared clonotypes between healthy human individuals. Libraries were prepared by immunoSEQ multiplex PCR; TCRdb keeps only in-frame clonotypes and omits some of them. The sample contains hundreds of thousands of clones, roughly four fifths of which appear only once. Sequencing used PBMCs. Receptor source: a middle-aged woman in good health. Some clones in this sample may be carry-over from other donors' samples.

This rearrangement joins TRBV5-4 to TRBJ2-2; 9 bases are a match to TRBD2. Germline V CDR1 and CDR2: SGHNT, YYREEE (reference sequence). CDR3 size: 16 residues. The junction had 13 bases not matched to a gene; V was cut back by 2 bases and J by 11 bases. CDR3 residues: CASSFAGSGRNPELFF. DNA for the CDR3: TGTGCCAGCAGCTTCGCGGGGAGCGGGAGGAATCCCGAGCTGTTTTTT.

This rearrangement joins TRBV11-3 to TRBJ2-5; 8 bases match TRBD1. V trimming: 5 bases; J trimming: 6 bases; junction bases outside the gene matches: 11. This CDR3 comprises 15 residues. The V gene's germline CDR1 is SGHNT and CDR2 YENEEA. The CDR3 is CASSHSAGQGKTQYF. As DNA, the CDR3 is TGTGCCAGCAGCCATTCAGCAGGACAGGGAAAGACCCAGTACTTC.

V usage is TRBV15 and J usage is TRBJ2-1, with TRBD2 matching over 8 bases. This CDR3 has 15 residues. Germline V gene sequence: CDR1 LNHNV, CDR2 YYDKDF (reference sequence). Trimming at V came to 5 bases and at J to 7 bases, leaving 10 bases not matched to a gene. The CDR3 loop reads CATSGGPGGPNEQFF. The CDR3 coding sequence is TGTGCCACCAGCGGAGGGCCGGGAGGGCCGAATGAGCAGTTCTTC.

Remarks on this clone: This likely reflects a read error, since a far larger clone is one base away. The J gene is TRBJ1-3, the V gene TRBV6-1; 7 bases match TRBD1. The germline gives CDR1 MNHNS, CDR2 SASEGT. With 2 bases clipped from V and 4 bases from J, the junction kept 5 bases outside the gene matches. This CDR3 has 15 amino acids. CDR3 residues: CASSEIGGSGNTIYF. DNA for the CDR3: TGTGCCAGCAGTGAAATAGGGGGCTCCGGAAACACCATATATTTT.

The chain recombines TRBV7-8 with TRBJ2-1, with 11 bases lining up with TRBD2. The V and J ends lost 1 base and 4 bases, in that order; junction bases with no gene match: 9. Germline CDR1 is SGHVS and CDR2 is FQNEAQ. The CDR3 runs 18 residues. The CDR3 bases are TGTGCCAGCAGCTTAGGTAAACTAGCGGGAGTTTCATACAATGAGCAGTTCTTC. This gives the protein CASSLGKLAGVSYNEQFF.

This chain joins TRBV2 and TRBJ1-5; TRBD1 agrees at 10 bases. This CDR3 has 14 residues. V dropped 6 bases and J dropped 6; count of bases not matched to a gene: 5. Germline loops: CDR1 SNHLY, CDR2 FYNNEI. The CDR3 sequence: CASSDRGQVQPQHF. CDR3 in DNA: TGTGCCAGCAGCGACAGGGGGCAGGTTCAGCCCCAGCATTTT.